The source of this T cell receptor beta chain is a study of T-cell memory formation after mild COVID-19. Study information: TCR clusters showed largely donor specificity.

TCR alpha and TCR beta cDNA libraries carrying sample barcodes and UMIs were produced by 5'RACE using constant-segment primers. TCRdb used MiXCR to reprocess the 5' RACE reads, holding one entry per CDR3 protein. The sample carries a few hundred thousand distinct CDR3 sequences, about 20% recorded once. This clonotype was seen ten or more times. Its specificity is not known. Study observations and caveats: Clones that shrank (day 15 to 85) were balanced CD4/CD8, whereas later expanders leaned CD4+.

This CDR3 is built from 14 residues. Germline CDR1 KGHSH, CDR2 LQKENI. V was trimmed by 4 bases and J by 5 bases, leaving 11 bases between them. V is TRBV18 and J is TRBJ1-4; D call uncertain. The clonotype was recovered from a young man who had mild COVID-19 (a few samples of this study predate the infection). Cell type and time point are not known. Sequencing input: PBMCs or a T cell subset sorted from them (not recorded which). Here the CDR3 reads CASSRRRENEKLFF. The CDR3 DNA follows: TGTGCCAGCTCACGGCGGAGAGAAAATGAAAAACTGTTTTTT.